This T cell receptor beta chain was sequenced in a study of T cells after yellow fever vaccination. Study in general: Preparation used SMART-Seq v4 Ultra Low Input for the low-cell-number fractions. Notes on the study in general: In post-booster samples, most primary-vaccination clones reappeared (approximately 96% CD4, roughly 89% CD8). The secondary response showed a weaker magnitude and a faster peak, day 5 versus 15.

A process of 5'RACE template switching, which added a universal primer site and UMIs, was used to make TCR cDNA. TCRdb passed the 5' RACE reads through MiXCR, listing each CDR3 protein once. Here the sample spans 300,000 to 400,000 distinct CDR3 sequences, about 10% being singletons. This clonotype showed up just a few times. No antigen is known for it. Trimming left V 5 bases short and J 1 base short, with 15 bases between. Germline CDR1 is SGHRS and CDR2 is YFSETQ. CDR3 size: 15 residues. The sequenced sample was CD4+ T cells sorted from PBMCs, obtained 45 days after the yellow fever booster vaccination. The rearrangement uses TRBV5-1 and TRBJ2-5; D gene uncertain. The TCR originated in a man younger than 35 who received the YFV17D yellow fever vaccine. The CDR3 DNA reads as TGCGCCAGCAGGATACCCACCGGGCCCCAAGAGACCCAGTACTTC. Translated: CASRIPTGPQETQYF.